This TCR beta chain was recorded in a study of cytomegalovirus exposure and HLA in healthy donors. Study results and limitations: The study assumed roughly uniform donor sequencing depth for presence/absence analyses. Immune exposure data for these donors was limited to CMV serostatus. Some V segments, including TRBV6-2 and TRBV6-3, were excluded as indistinguishable.

Remarks on this clone: Its specificity is not known.

This CDR3 comprises 13 residues. V dropped 0 bases and J dropped 6 bases, with 9 bases sitting between them. Germline V gives CDR1 SGHRS, CDR2 YFSETQ. PCR employed 60 Vbeta and 13 Jbeta primers. Assay: immunoSEQ multiplex PCR; the TCRdb copy retains only in-frame clones and omits some. This repertoire shows about 130,000 clones, approximately 86% found once; its top ten account for over 1.5%. Specimen: PBMCs. The sequence was collected from a boy younger than 18 in good health and CMV-seronegative. The J gene is TRBJ1-1, the V gene TRBV5-1; D not certain. The CDR3: CASSLVGSAEAFF. DNA for the CDR3: TGCGCCAGCAGCTTGGTGGGGAGCGCTGAAGCTTTCTTT. The complete variable domain, with remaining parts taken from reference TRBV5-1 and TRBJ1-1, reads KAGVTQTPRYLIKTRGQQVTLSCSPISGHRSVSWYQQTPGQGLQFLFEYFSETQRNKGNFPGRFSGRQFSNSRSEMNVSTLELGDSALYLCASSLVGSAEAFFGQGTRLTVV.